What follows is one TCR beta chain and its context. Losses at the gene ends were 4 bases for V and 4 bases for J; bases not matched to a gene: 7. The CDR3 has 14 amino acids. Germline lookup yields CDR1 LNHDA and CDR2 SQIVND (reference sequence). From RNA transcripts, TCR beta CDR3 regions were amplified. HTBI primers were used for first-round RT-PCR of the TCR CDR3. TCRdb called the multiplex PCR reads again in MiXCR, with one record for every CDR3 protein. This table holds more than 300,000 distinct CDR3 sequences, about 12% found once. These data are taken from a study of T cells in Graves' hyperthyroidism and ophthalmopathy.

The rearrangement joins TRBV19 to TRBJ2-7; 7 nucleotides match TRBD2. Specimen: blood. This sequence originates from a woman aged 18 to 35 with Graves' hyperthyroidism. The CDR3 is CASSTRTGGYEQYF. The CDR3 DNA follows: TGTGCCAGTAGTACCCGGACGGGGGGATACGAGCAGTACTTC.